This T cell receptor (beta chain) stems from a study of Ad26.COV2.S vaccination and SARS-CoV-2 variants. The CDR3 is made up of 12 amino acids. Germline V CDR1 and CDR2: LGHNA, YNFKEQ. Deletions cut 0 bases from V and 5 bases from J, with 4 bases between. This sample's treatment: roughly 18 received Ad26.COV2.S at low or high dose, single or two shots; about 5 received placebo; per-sample allocation not given. It was on day 63 after the first vaccine or placebo injection that samples were taken. TCRdb's copy holds only in-frame clones and misses some; the assay was immunoSEQ multiplex PCR. Among hundreds of thousands of clones listed, about 88% were seen once.

The sequences come from peripheral blood, collected in a trial of Ad26.COV2.S vaccine versus placebo. The chain carries TRBV4-2 and TRBJ1-1; D is unresolved. The sequence was collected from a person aged 18 to 65 who received the Ad26.COV2.S COVID-19 vaccine or a placebo. The DNA of the CDR3 is TGTGCCAGCAGCCAAGATAGGACTGAAGCTTTCTTT. This translates into CASSQDRTEAFF.